This TCR beta chain was sequenced for a study of T cells in Graves' hyperthyroidism and ophthalmopathy. Turning to the study itself: Peripheral blood collection took place at initial diagnosis, before any treatment. Findings of the study overall: Most thyroid clonotypes with frequency above 0.001 were detected in blood.

Researchers took RNA transcripts and amplified the TCR beta CDR3 regions from them. An initial round of RT-PCR targeting the TCR CDR3 relied on the HTBI primer set. In TCRdb, the multiplex PCR reads were re-called with MiXCR into one record per CDR3 protein. The profile shows some 300,000 distinct CDR3 sequences, roughly 15% of them singletons. CDR3 length equals 14 residues. CDR1 is KGHDR, CDR2 SFDVKD, per germline. Comment on this clonotype: Its specificity is not known. This may be a read error, as it is one base from a much larger clone.

Patients aged 18 to 65 had newly diagnosed hyperthyroidism lasting under 2 months. The authors took PBMCs from roughly 9.3 ml fresh peripheral blood. Sequences were obtained from blood. This clonotype originated in a woman aged 25 to 39 with Graves' hyperthyroidism that later progressed to Graves' ophthalmopathy. The V gene is TRBV24-1, the J gene TRBJ2-3; D is unclear. The chain's CDR3 is CATNDFSAEDTQYF. The CDR3 coding sequence is TGTGCCACCAATGATTTCAGCGCAGAAGATACGCAGTATTTT.